One and the same sample provided the 27 T cell receptor beta chains below, sequenced in a study of cytomegalovirus exposure and HLA in healthy donors. Amplification used 60 Vbeta primers and 13 Jbeta primers. This table comes from immunoSEQ multiplex PCR, and its TCRdb copy is limited to in-frame clones, with some not included. The sample yields over 150,000 clones, approximately 80% seen once. Sequencing was carried out using PBMCs. Receptors were obtained from a young woman in good health and CMV-seropositive.

The V and J genes are TRBV6-6 and TRBJ2-5; 10 bases line up with TRBD2. The CDR3 consists of 13 residues. Trimming at V came to 7 bases and at J to 4 bases, leaving 3 bases not matched to a gene. In germline, CDR1 is MNHNY, CDR2 SVGAGI (reference sequence). CDR3 in amino acids: CASILAGAETQYF. As DNA, the CDR3 is TGTGCCAGCATTCTAGCGGGGGCAGAGACCCAGTACTTC.

This clone has just one count. The rearrangement uses TRBV7-3 and TRBJ2-1, with 10 bases that match TRBD2. The CDR3 contains 16 residues. CDR1 and CDR2 (germline): SGHTA, FQGTGA. V was pared by 2 bases and J by 10 bases, with 11 bases of the junction left unmatched. The CDR3 DNA reads as TGTGCCAGCAGCTTACAGGGTAGCGGGGGGCGCAGGGAGCAGTTCTTC. The encoded protein is CASSLQGSGGRREQFF. Together with reference TRBV7-3 and TRBJ2-1, the CDR3 gives the full variable domain: GAGVSQTPSNKVTEKGKYVELRCDPISGHTALYWYRQSLGQGPEFLIYFQGTGAADDSGLPNDRFFAVRPEGSVSTLKIQRTERGDSAVYLCASSLQGSGGRREQFFGPGTRLTVL.

The chain joins TRBV27 to TRBJ1-1; possible D gene TRBD1, 5 bases. The length of the CDR3 is 16 residues. Germline V gene lookup returns CDR1 MNHEY and CDR2 SMNVEV (reference sequence). The germline V and J ends were trimmed by 1 base and 3 bases, with 15 bases remaining between them. CDR3 residues: CASSLLGSGKDTEAFF. DNA of the CDR3: TGTGCCAGCAGTTTATTAGGGTCAGGGAAGGACACTGAAGCTTTCTTT.

The chain has TRBV4-3 and TRBJ2-3; 9 nucleotides agree with TRBD2. Germline CDR1 is LGHNA and CDR2 is YSLEER. CDR3 length: 17 residues. The junction had 10 bases not matched to a gene; V was cut back by 4 bases and J by 2 bases. In nucleotides, the CDR3 is TGCGCCAGCAGCCGCGGGAGGGCGGGGGCCGACACAGATACGCAGTATTTT. As protein: CASSRGRAGADTDTQYF.

DNA for the CDR3: TGTGCCAGCAGCGTCCACGTCCAGGGGGCAGATACGCAGTATTTT. It translates to CASSVHVQGADTQYF. The chain joins TRBV9 to TRBJ2-3; 7 positions agree with TRBD1. The CDR3 length is 15 residues. V lost 2 bases to trimming and J lost 4 bases; unmatched junction nucleotides: 7. CDR1 SGDLS and CDR2 YYNGEE come from the germline V gene.

The chain couples TRBV7-3 to TRBJ2-2; the match to TRBD1 covers 7 bases. Germline V gives CDR1 SGHTA, CDR2 FQGTGA. The CDR3 covers 17 residues. The V segment lost 1 base and the J segment 3 bases; nucleotides outside the gene matches: 8. CDR3 nucleotide sequence: TGTGCCAGCAGCTTAATAATCACCCAGGGGGACACCGGGGAGCTGTTTTTT. Its translation is CASSLIITQGDTGELFF.

This clone was detected only once. The gene calls are TRBV30 and TRBJ1-1; D is undetermined. The V end was cut by 5 bases, the J end by 4 bases, with 14 bases between. The CDR3 totals 13 residues. The germline V gene encodes CDR1 GTSNPN and CDR2 SVGIG (reference sequence). CDR3 in DNA: TGTGCCTGGTGTTCGAGGGTAGGCACTGAAGCTTTCTTT. Its translation is CAWCSRVGTEAFF.

The CDR3 DNA reads TGTGCCATCAGGGGACAGGACGGGGAGGCTAATGAAAAACTGTTTTTT. It specifies CAIRGQDGEANEKLFF. The chain links TRBV10-3 to TRBJ1-4, with 8 nucleotides matching TRBD1. The CDR3 runs to 16 residues. The V gene's germline CDR1 is ENHRY and CDR2 SYGVKD. Germline trimming cut 6 bases from V and 3 bases from J; bases unmatched to any gene: 9.

This clone turned up a few times. The CDR3 region is CAWSRRLTSADTQYF. CDR3 DNA sequence: TGTGCCTGGAGTCGACGCCTAACTAGCGCAGATACGCAGTATTTT. The chain carries TRBV30 and TRBJ2-3; TRBD2 matches 7 bases. Germline CDR1 GTSNPN, CDR2 SVGIG (reference sequence). The CDR3 is 15 residues long. V shed 2 bases and J 4 bases; nucleotides not matched to a gene: 9.

The rearrangement joins TRBV11-2 to TRBJ2-5, with 7 bases lining up with TRBD1. The V and J ends lost 3 bases and 3 bases, in that order; junction bases with no gene match: 1. Germline assignment: CDR1 SGHAT and CDR2 FQNNGV. The CDR3 sequence is 13 residues long. The CDR3 nucleotides are TGTGCCAGCAGCTTTGACAGGGAAGAGACCCAGTACTTC. Its protein is CASSFDREETQYF.

V is TRBV5-5 and J is TRBJ1-4; D unresolved. This CDR3 comprises 14 residues. V lost 0 bases, J lost 7 bases, and 10 bases lay in between. The V gene's germline CDR1 is SGHKS and CDR2 YYEKEE (reference sequence). The CDR3 DNA sequence: TGTGCCAGCAGCTTGGGAGGGTTGGGTGAAAAACTGTTTTTT. Amino acids: CASSLGGLGEKLFF.

J is TRBJ1-6 and V is TRBV11-2, with no clear D. Germline assignment: CDR1 SGHAT and CDR2 FQNNGV. The CDR3 is 18 residues long. Trimming took 1 base from V and 0 from J, leaving 13 bases between them. Here the CDR3 reads CASSLAGLPISYNSPLHF. DNA of the CDR3: TGTGCCAGCAGCTTAGCCGGACTGCCGATCTCCTATAATTCACCCCTCCACTTT. The full variable domain, completed using reference TRBV11-2 and TRBJ1-6, is EAGVAQSPRYKIIEKRQSVAFWCNPISGHATLYWYQQILGQGPKLLIQFQNNGVVDDSQLPKDRFSAERLKGVDSTLKIQPAKLEDSAVYLCASSLAGLPISYNSPLHFGNGTRLTVT.

The rearrangement uses TRBV19 and TRBJ2-1, with D possibly TRBD1 on 5 matching bases. Germline CDR1 and CDR2: LNHDA and SQIVND (reference sequence). V was pared by 6 bases and J by 3 bases, with 15 bases between. This CDR3 has 15 residues. The CDR3, as DNA: TGTGCCAGTAGCCTCCGTGGGGCCAGCTACAATGAGCAGTTCTTC. Encoded protein: CASSLRGASYNEQFF.

This clone was recorded a few times. V gene TRBV6-5 combines with J gene TRBJ1-4; 11 positions agree with TRBD1. This CDR3 comprises 13 residues. CDR1 is MNHEY and CDR2 is SVGAGI in the germline V gene. The V gene end was trimmed by 10 bases and the J gene end by 9 bases; junction bases not matched to a gene: 7. The CDR3 protein is CATTGQGGKKLFF. In nucleotides, the CDR3 is TGTGCCACCACGGGACAGGGGGGGAAAAAACTGTTTTTT.

The chain uses TRBV20-1 and TRBJ1-1; 8 nucleotides match TRBD1. CDR3 length: 11 residues. Unmatched junction bases numbered 4, after V lost 5 bases and J lost 8 bases. Germline-derived CDR1 and CDR2 are DFQATT and SNEGSKA (reference sequence). The CDR3 DNA sequence: TGCAGTGCTCCGGACAGGGCCGAAGCTTTCTTT. This translates into CSAPDRAEAFF.

The chain has TRBV28 and TRBJ1-1; TRBD1 is a possible D gene (5 bases). The germline V gene encodes CDR1 MDHEN and CDR2 SYDVKM. This CDR3 is built from 15 residues. Trimming cost V 5 bases and J 4 bases, with 17 bases left between them. The CDR3 reads CASSPRSRVSTEAFF. The CDR3 bases are TGTGCCAGCAGTCCCCGTTCCAGGGTAAGCACTGAAGCTTTCTTT.

V and J are TRBV12-5 and TRBJ1-6; TRBD1 matches at 7 bases. This CDR3 is 13 amino acids long. V lost 6 bases to trimming and J lost 8 bases; unmatched junction nucleotides: 4. CDR1 and CDR2 (germline): LGHNT, FRNRAP. Written as DNA, the CDR3 is TGTGCTAGTGGGGCAGGGGGAGATTCACCCCTCCACTTT. Protein: CASGAGGDSPLHF.

This chain joins TRBV19 and TRBJ1-2; tentatively, D is TRBD1 (6 bases). Per the germline V gene, CDR1 is LNHDA and CDR2 is SQIVND (reference sequence). The CDR3 consists of 14 residues. The V and J ends lost 5 bases and 4 bases respectively, with 14 bases between them. Written as DNA, the CDR3 is TGTGCCAGTAGTCTCCAAGGGGGGGGCTATGGCTACACCTTC. Its translation is CASSLQGGGYGYTF. The variable domain in full, completed from reference TRBV19 and TRBJ1-2, reads DGGITQSPKYLFRKEGQNVTLSCEQNLNHDAMYWYRQDPGQGLRLIYYSQIVNDFQKGDIAEGYSVSREKKESFPLTVTSAQKNPTAFYLCASSLQGGGYGYTFGSGTRLTVV.

V and J are TRBV28 and TRBJ2-2, with 12 bases identical to TRBD2. The CDR3 covers 14 residues. J lost 8 bases, V lost 6 bases, and 4 bases had no gene match. Germline CDR1 is MDHEN and CDR2 is SYDVKM. The CDR3 region has the DNA TGTGCCAGCAGCCCAGGGACTAGCGGGGGGGAGCTGTTTTTT. This encodes CASSPGTSGGELFF.

V gene TRBV10-1 combines with J gene TRBJ2-2, with 7 bases fitting TRBD1. V trimming: 0 bases; J trimming: 3 bases; junction bases outside the gene matches: 1. Germline V gene lookup returns CDR1 WNHNN and CDR2 SYGVQD (reference sequence). The CDR3 has 15 amino acids. CDR3 DNA: TGCGCCAGCAGTGAGTCGCAGGGGGACACCGGGGAGCTGTTTTTT. Residues: CASSESQGDTGELFF.

V and J are TRBV18 and TRBJ1-6; tentatively, D is TRBD1 (6 bases). The CDR3 runs to 16 residues. Trimming stripped 0 bases from V and 8 bases from J, with 14 bases between. CDR1 and CDR2 (germline): KGHSH, LQKENI. The CDR3 DNA is TGTGCCAGCTCACCACCACAGGGTGTTTCATATTCACCCCTCCACTTT. Translation: CASSPPQGVSYSPLHF.

The chain links TRBV5-7 to TRBJ2-3; 9 bases align to TRBD1. TRBV5-7 is flagged as an ORF with uncertain function. V lost 1 base, J lost 5 bases, and 8 bases stayed unmatched. The CDR3 length is 16 residues. The CDR3 DNA reads TGTGCCAGCAGCTTGTGGAACAGGGGGCCTGAAGATACGCAGTATTTT. This encodes CASSLWNRGPEDTQYF.

The chain joins TRBV9 to TRBJ2-7; perhaps TRBD1 as D (5 bases). The CDR3 is 14 amino acids. Trimming shortened V by 4 bases and J by 3 bases, and 14 bases separated the two germline ends. Looked up from germline, CDR1 is SGDLS and CDR2 is YYNGEE. The CDR3 sequence is CASSPDNRLYEQYF. The CDR3 DNA reads as TGTGCCAGCAGCCCTGACAACAGGCTCTACGAGCAGTACTTC.

CDR3 in DNA: TGTGCCATCAGTGACCGGGACAGGGGAGGCTATGGCTACACCTTC. This gives the protein CAISDRDRGGYGYTF. The chain combines TRBV10-3 with TRBJ1-2; 10 nucleotides match TRBD1. This CDR3 has 15 amino acids. Germline CDR1 and CDR2: ENHRY and SYGVKD. Trimming removed 3 bases from V and 4 bases from J; junction bases left unmatched: 5.

V is TRBV6-1 and J is TRBJ1-5; 12 positions agree with TRBD1. This CDR3 comprises 17 residues. Trimming cost V 2 bases and J 9 bases; bases outside gene matches: 11. Germline CDR1 reads MNHNS; CDR2 reads SASEGT. CDR3 nucleotides: TGTGCCAGCAGTGAAACTGGGGGACAGGGGGCCCGCCGGCCCCAGCATTTT. Encoded protein: CASSETGGQGARRPQHF.

This chain links TRBV10-1 with TRBJ1-1, with D perhaps matching TRBD1 (5 bases). Trimming removed 1 base at V and 0 bases at J, with 30 bases between. From germline, CDR1 is WNHNN and CDR2 SYGVQD (reference sequence). This CDR3 has 22 residues. CDR3 nucleotide sequence: TGCGCCAGCAGTGAGTTTTATCACGGACTGTCAGGGAGGGGCGGCATGAACACTGAAGCTTTCTTT. Residues: CASSEFYHGLSGRGGMNTEAFF.

The chain couples TRBV7-3 to TRBJ2-7; D possibly corresponds to TRBD2 (5 bases). CDR1 is SGHTA, CDR2 FQGTGA, per germline. This CDR3 is built from 15 residues. V was cut by 5 bases and J by 0 bases, with 14 bases left in between. CDR3 in amino acids: CASSAGSGVSYEQYF. The CDR3 DNA reads as TGTGCCAGCAGCGCCGGATCCGGGGTCTCCTACGAGCAGTACTTC.